This T cell receptor (beta chain) was retrieved from a study of T cell changes during pregnancy in multiple sclerosis. The protocol was immunoSEQ multiplex PCR, while the TCRdb copy is restricted to in-frame clones and leaves out a portion. The sample records tens of thousands of clones, around 92% being singletons. This CDR3 comprises 15 residues. Germline-derived CDR1 and CDR2 are MDHEN and SYDVKM. With 6 bases clipped from V and 3 bases from J, the junction kept 8 bases outside the gene matches. The specimen was peripheral blood, collected in the first trimester of pregnancy. V is TRBV28 and J is TRBJ2-3, with 8 bases lining up with TRBD2. The receptor comes from a female donor with multiple sclerosis, enrolled in a pregnancy study. The CDR3 loop is CASSSAGVLTDTQYF. Written as DNA, the CDR3 is TGTGCCAGCAGCTCAGCGGGAGTATTGACAGATACGCAGTATTTT.